This TCR beta chain was identified in a study of follicular helper T cells after annual influenza vaccination. Described time point: 2014-2015 season, 7 days after vaccination. Sorted blood CD4 subsets were sequenced before and after adults received seasonal inactivated influenza vaccine. Data came from immunoSEQ multiplex PCR; TCRdb stores just in-frame clones and leaves some out. The table lists 9,500 to 13,000 clones, over 75% of them singletons. The sample was CXCR5- memory CD4+ T cells sorted from blood, taken 7 days after influenza vaccination. The sequence came from an adult who received the influenza vaccine.

Written as DNA, the CDR3 is TGCGCCAGCAGCCAAACCCGACAGACTAGCGGGCGGCGAGAGACCCAGTACTTC. Amino acid sequence: CASSQTRQTSGRRETQYF. This rearrangement joins TRBV4-1 to TRBJ2-5; 10 positions agree with TRBD2. CDR3 size: 18 residues. Per the germline V gene, CDR1 is MGHRA and CDR2 is YSYEKL. Trimming cost V 2 bases and J 4 bases; bases outside gene matches: 13.